These T cell receptor beta chains were read from a single sample in a study of CD8 T cells in Susac syndrome. TCRdb used MiXCR to reprocess the immunoSEQ multiplex PCR reads, holding one entry per CDR3 protein. The sample has over 150,000 distinct CDR3 sequences; roughly 94% are singletons. The sample taken for sequencing was CD4+ T cells from PBMCs. These receptors came from a human donor with Susac syndrome. Both conserved end residues are part of each CDR3. The order of the fields is V gene, D gene, J gene, clone size, CDR3 DNA, CDR3 protein. The D gene is left open where the match is weak. Expanded clones get a size class; other rows say once, few or many, or leave the size out.

TRBV25-1	-	TRBJ2-1	-	TGTGCCAGCAGTGAATGGAAACAGATGGATGAGCAGTTCTTC	CASSEWKQMDEQFF
TRBV4-3	-	TRBJ1-2	once	TGCGCCAGCAGCCAAGATAGACAATATGGCTACACCTTC	CASSQDRQYGYTF
TRBV20-1	-	TRBJ1-5	once	TGCAGTGCTAGAGGTACCGGGACATCAGGGCAGCCCCAGCATTTT	CSARGTGTSGQPQHF
TRBV20-1	TRBD1	TRBJ2-7	-	TGCAGTGCCCGCACCCGGACAGGCCCCTACGAGCAGTACTTC	CSARTRTGPYEQYF
TRBV7-9	-	TRBJ2-1	-	TGTGCCAGCAGCTTATCGGCTGGGAATGCTGAGCAGTTCTTC	CASSLSAGNAEQFF
TRBV12-3/TRBV12-4	TRBD1	TRBJ2-7	-	TGTGCCAGCAGTGATCGCGGACAGGGGTACTCTCGCGAGCAGTACTTC	CASSDRGQGYSREQYF
TRBV20-1	TRBD2	TRBJ2-1	-	TGCAGTGCTAGGGCGGATGGACTAGCGGGGGAGCAGTTCTTC	CSARADGLAGEQFF
TRBV3-1	-	TRBJ2-1	-	TGTGCCAGCAGCCAAGATGGCAGCCAGTTCTTC	CASSQDGSQFF
TRBV12-3/TRBV12-4	-	TRBJ1-1	-	TGTGCCAGCAGCCCTGTAGCGGGGGAGGGTGCTTTCTTT	CASSPVAGEGAFF
TRBV4-1	-	TRBJ2-5	-	TGCGCCAGCAGCCCCGGACGCGGACAAGAGACCCAGTACTTC	CASSPGRGQETQYF
TRBV30	-	TRBJ1-6	-	TGTGCCTGGACGGACAGCTATAATTCACCCCTCCACTTT	CAWTDSYNSPLHF
TRBV5-1	-	TRBJ1-1	once	TGCGCCAGCAGCTTGGCCCTTGGGACAAAGAACACTGAAGCTTTCTTT	CASSLALGTKNTEAFF
TRBV7-8	TRBD1	TRBJ1-2	once	TGTGCCAGCAGCGAGAGGACAGGGGATGGCTACACCTTC	CASSERTGDGYTF
TRBV5-6	TRBD1	TRBJ1-2	-	TGTGCCAGCAGCACGCCGACAGGGATCTATGGCTACACCTTC	CASSTPTGIYGYTF
TRBV6-6	TRBD2	TRBJ2-5	-	TGTGCCACCTCCCGACCGGGACTAGAAGAGACCCAGTACTTC	CATSRPGLEETQYF
TRBV3-1	-	TRBJ1-6	-	TGTGCCAGCAGCCAGATAACAAATTCACCCCTCCACTTT	CASSQITNSPLHF
TRBV29-1	-	TRBJ2-1	-	TGCAGCGTTGAAGATCGATGGTTTCCCCGGAGCTCCTACAATGAGCAGTTCTTC	CSVEDRWFPRSSYNEQFF